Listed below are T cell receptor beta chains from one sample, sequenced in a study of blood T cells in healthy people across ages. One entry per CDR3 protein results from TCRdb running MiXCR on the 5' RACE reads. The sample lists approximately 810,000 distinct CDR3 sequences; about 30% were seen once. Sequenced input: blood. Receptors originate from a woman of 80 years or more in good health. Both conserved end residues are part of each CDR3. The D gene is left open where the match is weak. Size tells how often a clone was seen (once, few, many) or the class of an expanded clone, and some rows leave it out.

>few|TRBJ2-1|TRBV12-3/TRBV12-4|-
CAGSPIRGPDEQFF
TGTGCCGGCAGCCCCATCCGGGGTCCTGATGAGCAGTTCTTC
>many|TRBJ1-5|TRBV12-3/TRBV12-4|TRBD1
CASSRTGANQPQHF
TGTGCCAGCAGCAGAACAGGGGCCAATCAGCCCCAGCATTTT
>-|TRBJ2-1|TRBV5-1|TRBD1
CACSLGQSNEQFF
TGCGCCTGCAGCTTGGGACAGAGCAATGAGCAGTTCTTC
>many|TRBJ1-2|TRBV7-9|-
CASSLEGVSGPYGYTF
TGTGCCAGCAGCTTAGAGGGAGTGTCTGGACCCTATGGCTACACCTTC
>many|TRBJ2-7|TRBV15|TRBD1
CATSTGRDSSYEQYF
TGTGCCACCAGCACCGGCCGGGACAGCTCCTACGAGCAGTACTTC
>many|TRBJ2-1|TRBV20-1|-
CSALLGASSYNEQFF
TGCAGTGCCCTGTTGGGCGCCAGCTCCTACAATGAGCAGTTCTTC
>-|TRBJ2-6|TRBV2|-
CASSKEAGANVLTF
TGTGCCAGCAGTAAGGAGGCTGGGGCCAACGTCCTGACTTTC
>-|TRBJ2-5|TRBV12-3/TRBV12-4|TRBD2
CASSNLAGGLEQYF
TGTGCCAGCAGCAACCTAGCGGGGGGGCTTGAGCAGTACTTC
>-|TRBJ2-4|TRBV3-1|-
CASSQGGGAKNIQYF
TGTGCCAGCAGCCAGGGGGGCGGGGCCAAAAACATTCAGTACTTC
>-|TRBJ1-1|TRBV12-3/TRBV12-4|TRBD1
CASGITGGTEAFF
TGTGCCAGCGGCATAACAGGGGGCACTGAAGCTTTCTTT
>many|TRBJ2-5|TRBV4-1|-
CASSQDLRGLAIETQYF
TGCGCCAGCAGCCAAGATTTAAGGGGCTTGGCGATAGAGACCCAGTACTTC
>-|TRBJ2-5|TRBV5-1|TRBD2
CASSLAGSSGTNEQYF
TGCGCCAGCAGCTTGGCCGGGTCTAGCGGAACTAATGAGCAGTACTTC
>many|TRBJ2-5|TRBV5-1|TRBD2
CASSLVASGGAYTETQYF
TGCGCCAGCAGCTTGGTGGCTAGCGGGGGGGCCTATACAGAGACCCAGTACTTC
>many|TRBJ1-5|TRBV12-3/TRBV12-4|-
CASSLGQGFQPQHF
TGTGCCAGCAGTTTGGGGCAGGGATTTCAGCCCCAGCATTTT
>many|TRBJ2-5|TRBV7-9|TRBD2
CASSFGGGNQETQYF
TGTGCCAGCAGCTTCGGCGGGGGGAACCAAGAGACCCAGTACTTC
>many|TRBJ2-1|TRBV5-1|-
CASSPFPGSGYNEQFF
TGCGCCAGCAGCCCGTTCCCGGGTAGCGGATACAATGAGCAGTTCTTC
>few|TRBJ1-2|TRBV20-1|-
CSARDRLGLGGYTF
TGCAGTGCTAGAGATCGGTTGGGACTGGGTGGCTACACCTTC
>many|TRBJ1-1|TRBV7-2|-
CASSLLRAAEAFF
TGTGCCAGCAGCTTACTCAGGGCAGCTGAAGCTTTCTTT